This entry lists 25 T cell receptor beta chains sequenced from one sample in a study of identical twins. One entry per CDR3 protein results from TCRdb running MiXCR on the 5' RACE reads. The top ten clones hold under 2% of a sample with around 670,000 distinct CDR3 sequences, around 6% of them seen once. Material for sequencing was naive T cells sorted from blood. Receptor source: a man between 18 and 29 years old in good health.

This clonotype was recorded many times. This chain connects TRBV24-1 to TRBJ2-1, with 15 bases aligning to TRBD2. Germline V gene lookup returns CDR1 KGHDR and CDR2 SFDVKD. Germline trimming cut 7 bases from V and 7 bases from J; bases unmatched to any gene: 1. This CDR3 has 14 residues. The CDR3 DNA reads as TGTGCCACCAGGGGACTAGCGGGAGGAAATGAGCAGTTCTTC. Residues: CATRGLAGGNEQFF.

This clonotype occurred many times. The genes are TRBV12-3 or TRBV12-4 and TRBJ2-3; 9 nucleotides align to TRBD2. The trim removed 6 bases at V and 12 bases at J, leaving 13 bases unmatched. CDR3 length equals 14 residues. CDR3 DNA: TGTGCCAGCAGCCCCCCAGTCCTAGCGGGATACCAGTATTTT. It translates to CASSPPVLAGYQYF.

This clonotype was seen at least ten times. The chain has TRBV3-1 and TRBJ2-5; no reliable D call. This CDR3 has 14 amino acids. V lost 2 bases and J lost 1, with 8 bases in between. CDR1 and CDR2 (germline): LGHDT, YNNKEL (reference sequence). The CDR3 here is CASSQSQLQETQYF. The CDR3 nucleotides are TGTGCCAGCAGCCAAAGTCAGCTCCAAGAGACCCAGTACTTC.

This clonotype appeared many times. This chain uses TRBV6-5 with TRBJ1-1; D ambiguous. With 0 bases removed from V and 11 bases from J, the gap between germline ends came to 16 bases. CDR3 length equals 14 residues. Germline CDR1 and CDR2: MNHEY and SVGAGI. The CDR3 bases are TGTGCCAGCAGTTACTCTGGGCCCTTAACGATTGCTTTCTTT. It is translated as CASSYSGPLTIAFF.

The chain couples TRBV19 to TRBJ1-5; perhaps TRBD1 as D (6 bases). Looked up from germline, CDR1 is LNHDA and CDR2 is SQIVND (reference sequence). The CDR3 extends over 14 amino acids. Trimming removed 2 bases from V and 11 bases from J, with 16 bases in between. The CDR3 DNA reads TGTGCCAGTAGTATAACAGGGTCCCGTGGGGCCCAGCATTTT. Translating it yields CASSITGSRGAQHF.

Remarks on this clonotype: A much bigger clone sits one base away, suggesting this may be a read error. This rearrangement joins TRBV5-6 to TRBJ2-7; the D is unclear. Germline V lookup: CDR1 SGHDT, CDR2 YYEEEE. This CDR3 is built from 13 residues. As DNA, the CDR3 is TGTGCCAGCAGCTTCGGGCATTCCTACGAGAAGTACTTC. This gives the protein CASSFGHSYEKYF.

This clonotype was counted between two and nine times. The V gene is TRBV5-1, the J gene TRBJ2-7; D may correspond to TRBD1 or TRBD2 (5 bases each). The CDR3 runs to 15 residues. Germline lookup yields CDR1 SGHRS and CDR2 YFSETQ. The V end lost 4 bases, the J end lost 7 bases, and 21 bases lay between the germline ends. CDR3 sequence (DNA): TGCGCCAGCAGCCGGGACGTGGGATCCTCGCGTGAGCAGTACTTC. This translates into CASSRDVGSSREQYF.

The chain recombines TRBV29-1 with TRBJ2-1, with a tentative D call TRBD2 (6 bases). CDR1 and CDR2 from the germline V gene are SQVTM and ANQGSEA. This CDR3 spans 14 amino acids. V was shortened by 7 bases and J by 5 bases, with 18 bases between the two germline ends. The CDR3 spells CSGLGTGEDNEQFF. The CDR3 nucleotides are TGCAGCGGACTGGGGACCGGGGAGGACAATGAGCAGTTCTTC.

This chain links TRBV27 with TRBJ1-6, with D hard to call. Germline CDR1 is MNHEY and CDR2 is SMNVEV (reference sequence). The V end was cut by 5 bases, the J end by 10 bases, with 21 bases between. CDR3 size: 16 residues. The CDR3 region is CASSPNGSGIGSPLHF. In DNA form, the CDR3 reads TGTGCCAGCAGTCCTAATGGTTCGGGGATTGGATCACCCCTCCACTTT.

This clonotype occurred a few times. V usage is TRBV7-2 and J usage is TRBJ2-3; perhaps D is TRBD1 or TRBD2 (5 bases each). The V end was cut by 5 bases, the J end by 7 bases, with 19 bases between. The CDR3 extends over 15 amino acids. The germline CDR1 and CDR2 sequences are SGHTA and FQGNSA. DNA of the CDR3: TGTGCCAGCAGCCCCGGGACCCACGGGATTAATACGCAGTATTTT. Translating gives CASSPGTHGINTQYF.

This clonotype was seen at least ten times. The chain employs TRBV9 and TRBJ2-1; 7 bases align to TRBD2. The CDR3 runs 13 residues. CDR1 and CDR2 from the germline V gene are SGDLS and YYNGEE. J gave up 5 bases and V 2 bases, and 1 base lay outside the gene matches. Written as DNA, the CDR3 is TGTGCCAGCAGCGTTCTAGCGGACAATGAGCAGTTCTTC. It is translated as CASSVLADNEQFF.

This clonotype came up many times. This chain's CDR3 is CASSLARSLAGTTGELFF. CDR3 in DNA: TGTGCCAGCAGTTTAGCGCGGTCTCTAGCGGGAACGACCGGGGAGCTGTTTTTT. This chain connects TRBV12-3 or TRBV12-4 to TRBJ2-2; 9 bases agree with TRBD2. This CDR3 contains 18 residues. V dropped 0 bases and J dropped 5; count of bases not matched to a gene: 10.

This clonotype was detected a few times. V gene TRBV6-5 combines with J gene TRBJ2-1; D could derive from TRBD1 or TRBD2 (5 bases each). The CDR3 length is 17 residues. V dropped 2 bases and J dropped 8 bases, with 22 bases sitting between them. Germline-derived CDR1 and CDR2 are MNHEY and SVGAGI. The CDR3 DNA sequence: TGTGCCAGCAGTTACCCGCGGCCTCCCCGAGGGGTCCATGAGCAGTTCTTC. It encodes CASSYPRPPRGVHEQFF.

This clonotype showed up many times. The V and J genes are TRBV12-3 or TRBV12-4 and TRBJ1-3, with unresolved D. With 4 bases removed from V and 3 bases from J, the gap between germline ends came to 10 bases. This CDR3 has 14 amino acids. Here the CDR3 DNA reads TGTGCCAGCAGTTGGCGTTCCCTTGGAAACACCATATATTTT. As protein: CASSWRSLGNTIYF.

The V call is TRBV30, the J call TRBJ2-6; TRBD1 matches 8 bases. Germline V gene data show CDR1 as GTSNPN and CDR2 as SVGIG (reference sequence). V lost 5 bases, J lost 0 bases, and 6 bases stayed unmatched. The CDR3 spans 16 residues. CDR3 protein: CAWLRDRPSGANVLTF. CDR3 DNA: TGTGCCTGGCTTCGGGACAGGCCCTCTGGGGCCAACGTCCTGACTTTC.

The sample holds many counts of this clonotype. The chain employs TRBV5-1 and TRBJ2-5; D not certain. Trimming removed 4 bases from V and 5 bases from J, with 18 bases in between. The CDR3 totals 15 residues. CDR1 SGHRS and CDR2 YFSETQ come from the germline V gene. Written as DNA, the CDR3 is TGCGCCAGCAGCGCCTCCCCTGGACCTGTGGAGACCCAGTACTTC. Protein product: CASSASPGPVETQYF.

J is TRBJ1-1 and V is TRBV5-1, with no clear D. CDR1 and CDR2 from the germline V gene are SGHRS and YFSETQ. V lost 0 bases and J lost 0, with 9 bases in between. CDR3 length equals 15 residues. This CDR3 is CASSLEDFMNTEAFF. The CDR3 coding sequence is TGCGCCAGCAGCTTGGAGGACTTCATGAACACTGAAGCTTTCTTT. The full variable domain, its missing parts supplied by reference TRBV5-1 and TRBJ1-1, is KAGVTQTPRYLIKTRGQQVTLSCSPISGHRSVSWYQQTPGQGLQFLFEYFSETQRNKGNFPGRFSGRQFSNSRSEMNVSTLELGDSALYLCASSLEDFMNTEAFFGQGTRLTVV.

This clonotype was found a few times. This chain links TRBV3-1 with TRBJ2-1; perhaps TRBD2 as D (7 bases). CDR1 is LGHDT, CDR2 YNNKEL, per germline (reference sequence). V was pared by 1 base and J by 6 bases, with 13 bases between. The CDR3 spans 15 residues. The CDR3 sequence: CASSQAAGASNEQFF. In nucleotides, the CDR3 is TGTGCCAGCAGCCAAGCCGCGGGGGCGTCCAATGAGCAGTTCTTC.

This clonotype was detected ten times or more. The genes are TRBV25-1 and TRBJ2-1; D call uncertain. Germline assignment: CDR1 MGHDK and CDR2 SYGVNS. V gave up 5 bases and J gave up 5 bases, with 13 bases separating them. The CDR3 extends over 14 amino acids. The CDR3 DNA follows: TGTGCCAGCAGTCCCCGTCATAAGGACAATGAGCAGTTCTTC. Protein product: CASSPRHKDNEQFF.

This clonotype appeared many times. The V call is TRBV6-2 or TRBV6-3, the J call TRBJ1-1; D ambiguous. Germline loops: CDR1 MNHEY, CDR2 SVGEGT. This CDR3 is 13 amino acids long. V was trimmed by 3 bases and J by 4 bases, leaving 9 bases between them. This chain's CDR3 is CASSYEFVTEAFF. CDR3 in DNA: TGTGCCAGCAGTTATGAGTTTGTCACTGAAGCTTTCTTT.

With regard to this clonotype: This may be a read error, as it is one base from a much larger clone. The V call is TRBV7-9, the J call TRBJ1-4; D perhaps matches TRBD1 (5 bases). Germline CDR1 is SEHNR and CDR2 is FQNEAQ (reference sequence). Trimming took 2 bases from V and 9 from J, leaving 7 bases between them. The CDR3 spans 12 residues. In DNA, the CDR3 is TGTGCCAGCAGCTTACCGGGGCAAAAACTGTTTTTT. This translates into CASSLPGQKLFF.

In its sample, this clonotype was seen many times. V is TRBV12-3 or TRBV12-4 and J is TRBJ2-3, with 9 bases fitting TRBD1. J gave up 4 bases and V 5 bases, and 10 bases lay outside the gene matches. This CDR3 spans 16 amino acids. The DNA for the CDR3 is TGTGCCAGCAGTCTCCGGGACAGGGCGCGTGCAGATACGCAGTATTTT. Translation: CASSLRDRARADTQYF.

The chain couples TRBV5-6 to TRBJ2-5; a weak D match, TRBD1 (5 bases). The CDR3 runs to 14 residues. With 0 bases removed from V and 5 bases from J, the gap between germline ends came to 11 bases. Per the germline V gene, CDR1 is SGHDT and CDR2 is YYEEEE. The chain's CDR3 is CASSLVVRVETQYF. Here the CDR3 DNA reads TGTGCCAGCAGCTTGGTAGTCAGGGTGGAGACCCAGTACTTC.

This clonotype has at least ten counts. The CDR3 DNA reads as TGTGCCAGCAGTGGGACAGGGCTCTCTGAAGCTTTCTTT. Its protein is CASSGTGLSEAFF. This chain joins TRBV6-6 and TRBJ1-1; 9 nucleotides agree with TRBD1. The CDR3 spans 13 residues. J lost 6 bases, V lost 5 bases, and 4 bases had no gene match. Germline V gene data show CDR1 as MNHNY and CDR2 as SVGAGI (reference sequence).

This clonotype has at least ten counts. J is TRBJ2-2 and V is TRBV29-1, with D hard to call. Germline CDR1 SQVTM, CDR2 ANQGSEA. The CDR3 covers 11 residues. Deletions cut 3 bases from V and 7 bases from J, with 6 bases between. This CDR3 reads CSVDWGGELFF. DNA for the CDR3: TGCAGCGTTGATTGGGGCGGGGAGCTGTTTTTT.